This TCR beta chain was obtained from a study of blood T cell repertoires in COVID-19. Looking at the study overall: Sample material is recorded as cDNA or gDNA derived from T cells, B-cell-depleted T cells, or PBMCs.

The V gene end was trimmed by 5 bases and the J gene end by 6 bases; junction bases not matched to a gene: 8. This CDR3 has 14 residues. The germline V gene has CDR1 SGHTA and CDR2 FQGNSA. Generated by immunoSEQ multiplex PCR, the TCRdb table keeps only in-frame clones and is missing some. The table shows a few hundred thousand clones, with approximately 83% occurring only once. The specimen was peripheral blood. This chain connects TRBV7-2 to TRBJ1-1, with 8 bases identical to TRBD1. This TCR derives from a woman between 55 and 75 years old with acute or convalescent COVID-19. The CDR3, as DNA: TGTGCCAGCAGCATAATTACAGGGGGGGCTGAAGCTTTCTTT. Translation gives CASSIITGGAEAFF. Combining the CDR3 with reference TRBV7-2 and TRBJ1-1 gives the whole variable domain GAGVSQSPSNKVTEKGKDVELRCDPISGHTALYWYRQSLGQGLEFLIYFQGNSAPDKSGLPSDRFSAERTGGSVSTLTIQRTQQEDSAVYLCASSIITGGAEAFFGQGTRLTVV.